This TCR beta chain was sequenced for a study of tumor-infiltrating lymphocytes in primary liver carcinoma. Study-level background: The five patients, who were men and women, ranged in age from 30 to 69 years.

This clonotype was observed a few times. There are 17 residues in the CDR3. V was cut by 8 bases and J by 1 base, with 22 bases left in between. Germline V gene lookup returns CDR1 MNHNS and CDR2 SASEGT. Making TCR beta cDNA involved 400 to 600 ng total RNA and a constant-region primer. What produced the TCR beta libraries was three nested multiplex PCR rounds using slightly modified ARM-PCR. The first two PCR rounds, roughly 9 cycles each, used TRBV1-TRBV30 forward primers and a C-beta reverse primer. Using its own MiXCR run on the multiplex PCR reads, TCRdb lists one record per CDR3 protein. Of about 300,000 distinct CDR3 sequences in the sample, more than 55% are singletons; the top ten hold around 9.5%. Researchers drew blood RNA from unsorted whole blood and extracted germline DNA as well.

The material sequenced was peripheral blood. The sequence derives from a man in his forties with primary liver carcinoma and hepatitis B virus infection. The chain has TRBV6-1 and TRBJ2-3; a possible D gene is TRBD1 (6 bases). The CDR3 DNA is TGTGCCAGCGACAGGTCTGGGGCGGCGGTCCGCACAGATACGCAGTATTTT. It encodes CASDRSGAAVRTDTQYF.